The T cell receptor beta chain described here comes from a study of T cell repertoires in cytomegalovirus infection. Study background: Carrying CMV and the relevant HLA type showed in public TCR beta signatures. General study results and limits: Dominant in the ex vivo response were TCR beta clonotypes restricted by HLA-C and specific for CMV.

A note on this clonotype: Its target is unknown.

V was cut by 8 bases and J by 7 bases, with 17 bases left in between. CDR3 size: 13 residues. Looked up from germline, CDR1 is WSHSY and CDR2 is SAAADI. Via MiXCR, TCRdb re-called the reads, giving one row per CDR3 protein. This table holds roughly 860,000 distinct CDR3 sequences, over 25% found once. The source is a human donor in good health (CMV status not recorded). Some clones in this sample may be carry-over from other donors' samples. This specimen consisted of cultured CD8+ T cells from PBMCs, obtained from culture after CMV antigen stimulation. J is TRBJ1-2 and V is TRBV10-2; a weak D match, TRBD1 (6 bases). In DNA, the CDR3 is TGCGCCAGCGACCCGGGGGGCAATCCTGGCTACACCTTC. This codes for CASDPGGNPGYTF.